Listed below are T cell receptor beta chains from one sample, sequenced in a study of vaccination and CD4 T cells after COVID-19. Their antigen targets remain unknown. TCRdb reanalysed the PCR reads using MiXCR and keeps one entry per CDR3 protein. The data contain 15,000 to 20,000 distinct CDR3 sequences, under 55% of them singletons. The material sequenced was CD4+ T cells from blood, cultured in vitro, taken before SARS-CoV-2 vaccination. These receptors were obtained from a human donor who had recovered from COVID-19. CDR3s include the opening cysteine and the closing phenylalanine or tryptophan. The order of the fields is clone size, V gene, J gene, D gene, CDR3 DNA, CDR3 protein. The D gene is left open where the match is weak. Part of the rows lack a size; the others show once, few, many or a class for expanded clones.

>NA|TRBV27|TRBJ1-2|NA
TGTGCCAGCAGACCGCAGGGGCTCGATGGCTACACCTTC
CASRPQGLDGYTF
>NA|TRBV19|TRBJ1-5|NA
TGTGCCAGTAGTATTCCCACAAACCGGGACTACATTAGCAATCAGCCCCAGCATTTT
CASSIPTNRDYISNQPQHF
>NA|TRBV20-1|TRBJ1-5|NA
TGCAGTGCTAGAGAGGCTAGGGCCTCTGGTAATCAGCCCCAGCATTTT
CSAREARASGNQPQHF
>NA|TRBV6-1|TRBJ1-2|NA
TGTGCCAGCAGTGGAAGGCCGCCCTATGGCTACACCTTC
CASSGRPPYGYTF
>NA|TRBV7-9|TRBJ1-6|TRBD1
TGTGCCAGCAGCTTAGACCCCGGACAGGGGAGGTCACCCCTCCACTTT
CASSLDPGQGRSPLHF
>few|TRBV20-1|TRBJ1-1|NA
TGCAGTGCTAGAGAGGGGAATAGGATCACTGAAGCTTTCTTT
CSAREGNRITEAFF
>NA|TRBV12-3/TRBV12-4|TRBJ2-5|TRBD1
TGTGCCAGCCGCCCGAAGACAGGGGTTATTGGAGAGACCCAGTACTTC
CASRPKTGVIGETQYF
>few|TRBV21-1|TRBJ1-5|NA
TGTGCCAGCCGCCGCGGTGGTTGGCCCCAGCATTTT
CASRRGGWPQHF
>NA|TRBV19|TRBJ1-5|TRBD1
TGTGCCAGTAGTATCCAGGGGGCCAATCAGCCCCAGCATTTT
CASSIQGANQPQHF
>NA|TRBV24-1|TRBJ2-2|TRBD1
TGTGCCACCAGGGGACAGGGGGACACCGGGGAGCTGTTTTTT
CATRGQGDTGELFF
>few|TRBV19|TRBJ1-2|NA
TGTGCCAGTAGTATGACGGGGACCAACTATGGCTACACCTTC
CASSMTGTNYGYTF
>NA|TRBV27|TRBJ1-1|TRBD1
TGTGCCAGCAGTTGGACAGGGTCAGAATTAGGCACTGAAGCTTTCTTT
CASSWTGSELGTEAFF
>NA|TRBV6-5|TRBJ2-7|NA
TGTGCCAGCAGTTACTCGGGGACTGTCTACGAGCAGTACTTC
CASSYSGTVYEQYF
>few|TRBV11-3|TRBJ1-2|NA
TGTGCCAGCAGCGCATCACTCAACTATGGCTACACCTTC
CASSASLNYGYTF
>few|TRBV7-9|TRBJ2-7|NA
TGTGCCAGCAGCTTAGCGGGGGTCGGCCACGAGCAGTACTTC
CASSLAGVGHEQYF
>few|TRBV10-1|TRBJ1-1|NA
TGCGCCAGCAGTGGAAATGAGGACACTGAAGCTTTCTTT
CASSGNEDTEAFF
>once|TRBV6-1|TRBJ2-1|TRBD1
TGTGCCAGCATTTCGGACAGGGGGGCCTACAATGAGCAGTTCTTC
CASISDRGAYNEQFF
>NA|TRBV25-1|TRBJ2-1|NA
TGTGCCAGCAGTGAAAGACTACAGGACGGAGAGCAGTTCTTC
CASSERLQDGEQFF
>once|TRBV7-3|TRBJ2-2|NA
TGTGCCAGCAGCTTAATGGCCCCCGGGGAGCTGTTTTTT
CASSLMAPGELFF
>NA|TRBV20-1|TRBJ2-2|TRBD1
TGCAGTGCTGGCCGGTTACAGGGGACGAACACCGGGGAGCTGTTTTTT
CSAGRLQGTNTGELFF
>NA|TRBV20-1|TRBJ2-1|TRBD2
TGCAGTGCTAGGCGACTAGCGGTTGGATCCAATGAGCAGTTCTTC
CSARRLAVGSNEQFF
>NA|TRBV6-1|TRBJ1-1|NA
TGTGCCAGCAGTAAAGACAGGTACACTGAAGCTTTCTTT
CASSKDRYTEAFF
>NA|TRBV27|TRBJ2-7|NA
TGTGCCAGCGGCCGCGGGCAGGGTGGAAGCTACGAGCAGTACTTC
CASGRGQGGSYEQYF
>NA|TRBV10-3|TRBJ1-2|NA
TGTGCCATCAGTGAAGGGGCAGGGGGCTACACCTTC
CAISEGAGGYTF
>NA|TRBV12-3/TRBV12-4|TRBJ2-2|TRBD1
TGTGCCAGCAGCAGACAGGGTAGGGCCGGGGAGCTGTTTTTT
CASSRQGRAGELFF
>NA|TRBV20-1|TRBJ1-2|TRBD1
TGCAGTGCTGGGGGGGAGGGACAGGGCTCTTGGGGCTACACCTTC
CSAGGEGQGSWGYTF
>NA|TRBV7-2|TRBJ2-7|TRBD1
TGTGCCAGCAGCCCCTCCTCGACAGGGGTATACGAGCAGTACTTC
CASSPSSTGVYEQYF
>NA|TRBV6-5|TRBJ1-4|NA
TGTGCCGGCAGTTATCGGGTGACTAATGAAAAACTGTTTTTT
CAGSYRVTNEKLFF
>NA|TRBV20-1|TRBJ2-1|TRBD1
TGCAGTGCTAGCCCGGGACAGATATACAATGAGCAGTTCTTC
CSASPGQIYNEQFF
>few|TRBV20-1|TRBJ2-5|TRBD2
TGCAGCGGGGTGGGGGGGGTCGGAGAGACCCAGTACTTC
CSGVGGVGETQYF
>NA|TRBV29-1|TRBJ1-2|TRBD1
TGCAGCGTTCCTACTCCAGGACAGGGTGCTGGCTACACCTTC
CSVPTPGQGAGYTF
>NA|TRBV6-1|TRBJ2-7|TRBD1
TGTGCCAGCACCCACCGGGGACAGGGCTGGCAGAGGTCCTACGAGCAGTACTTC
CASTHRGQGWQRSYEQYF
>NA|TRBV2|TRBJ2-7|NA
TGTGCCAGCCGGGGCGCTGGCGAGCAGTACTTC
CASRGAGEQYF
>NA|TRBV20-1|TRBJ2-1|TRBD2
TGCAGTGCTAGCCACGGGACTAGCTTTTACAATGAGCAGTTCTTC
CSASHGTSFYNEQFF
>NA|TRBV12-3/TRBV12-4|TRBJ1-5|NA
TGTGCCAGCAGTTCATCAGGTCAGCCCCAGCATTTT
CASSSSGQPQHF
>NA|TRBV20-1|TRBJ2-1|TRBD2
TGCAGTGCTAGAGTGGGTCTAGCGGGAAAAAATGAGCAGTTCTTC
CSARVGLAGKNEQFF
>NA|TRBV30|TRBJ1-2|NA
TGTGCCTGGAGTGGGGGAGGTAACGGCTACACCTTC
CAWSGGGNGYTF
>few|TRBV6-1|TRBJ1-5|NA
TGTGCCAGCAGTGAAGTAAGCAATCAGCCCCAGCATTTT
CASSEVSNQPQHF
>NA|TRBV2|TRBJ1-6|NA
TGTGCCAGCGGTACAGAAAGCTCCTATAATTCACCCCTCCACTTT
CASGTESSYNSPLHF
>NA|TRBV7-8|TRBJ1-1|TRBD1
TGTGCCAGCAGCTCGGACAGGGTCGCTGAAGCTTTCTTT
CASSSDRVAEAFF
>NA|TRBV7-3|TRBJ2-5|TRBD1
TGTGCCAGCAGCCGGGGACAGGGGGCGTGGGAGACCCAGTACTTC
CASSRGQGAWETQYF
>NA|TRBV28|TRBJ2-1|TRBD2
TGTGCCAGCAGTTACCCACTCGGGGCGGGAGGAGGGAATGAGCAGTTCTTC
CASSYPLGAGGGNEQFF
>NA|TRBV18|TRBJ1-1|NA
TGTGCCAGCGCCCTTGAGGGAGAAGCTTTCTTT
CASALEGEAFF
>NA|TRBV20-1|TRBJ2-1|NA
TGCAGTGCCGGTAGGGATGAGCAGTTCTTC
CSAGRDEQFF
>NA|TRBV5-4|TRBJ2-5|NA
TGTGCCAGCAGCTTCGGCGGAGGAGGCCAAGAGACCCAGTACTTC
CASSFGGGGQETQYF
>NA|TRBV27|TRBJ1-1|NA
TGTGCCAGCAGTACCCTGTCGGCAGGGACTGAAGCTTTCTTT
CASSTLSAGTEAFF
>NA|TRBV20-1|TRBJ2-7|TRBD2
TGCAGTGCGTTTAGCGGGGGCCGCTCCTACGAGCAGTACTTC
CSAFSGGRSYEQYF
>NA|TRBV18|TRBJ1-1|NA
TGTGCCAGCTCACTGCCAAGGGGGAGGGGTACTGAAGCTTTCTTT
CASSLPRGRGTEAFF
>NA|TRBV5-6|TRBJ1-2|NA
TGTGCCAGCAAGCGGGCCGACTATGGCTACACCTTC
CASKRADYGYTF
>NA|TRBV6-2/TRBV6-3|TRBJ1-5|NA
TGTGCCAGCGGGTGGGGGGTAAGGGGGACCCAGCATTTT
CASGWGVRGTQHF
>few|TRBV7-2|TRBJ2-5|NA
TGTGCCAGCAGCTTATTAGGACGAGGGGAGACCCAGTACTTC
CASSLLGRGETQYF
>NA|TRBV2|TRBJ2-3|TRBD1
TGTGCCAGCAGCTCCCAGTTGGCAGGGGGCGCAGGTACGCAGTATTTT
CASSSQLAGGAGTQYF
>NA|TRBV2|TRBJ1-6|TRBD1
TGTGCCAGCAGTCGAGACAGGGGCTATTCACCCCTCCACTTT
CASSRDRGYSPLHF